The 13 T cell receptor beta chains below come from one sample, sequenced in a study of CD8 T cells in Susac syndrome. RNA in amounts of about 0.5 to 1 ug was reverse transcribed with random hexamers. MiXCR, applied by TCRdb to the immunoSEQ multiplex PCR reads, yields one record per CDR3 protein. The table has hundreds of thousands of distinct CDR3 sequences, 95% seen once. Sequenced sample: CD4+ T cells from PBMCs. These receptors were taken from a human donor with multiple sclerosis.

This chain uses TRBV12-3 or TRBV12-4 with TRBJ2-7, with TRBD2 matching 12 bases. V was pared by 5 bases and J by 5 bases, with 7 bases of the junction left unmatched. The CDR3 is 15 amino acids. The CDR3 nucleotides are TGTGCCAGCAGTCAACTAGCGGGAGGATGGCACGAGCAGTACTTC. Amino acid sequence: CASSQLAGGWHEQYF.

The chain is built from TRBV24-1 and TRBJ2-1; D not certain. There are 15 residues in the CDR3. With 3 bases removed from V and 0 bases from J, the gap between germline ends came to 8 bases. The germline CDR1 and CDR2 sequences are KGHDR and SFDVKD. The CDR3 sequence is CATSDQKSSYNEQFF. The CDR3 DNA sequence: TGTGCCACCAGTGATCAGAAGAGCTCCTACAATGAGCAGTTCTTC.

J is TRBJ1-1 and V is TRBV28; no clear D. CDR1 and CDR2 from the germline V gene are MDHEN and SYDVKM. Trimming took 7 bases from V and 1 from J, leaving 4 bases between them. The CDR3 loop spans 11 amino acids. This CDR3 is CASTENTEAFF. The CDR3 region has the DNA TGTGCCAGCACTGAGAACACTGAAGCTTTCTTT.

The CDR3 spells CAWREPSGRGNEQFF. The CDR3 region has the DNA TGTGCCTGGAGAGAGCCGAGCGGGAGAGGCAATGAGCAGTTCTTC. V is TRBV30 and J is TRBJ2-1; TRBD2 matches at 8 bases. Germline trimming cut 3 bases from V and 6 bases from J; bases unmatched to any gene: 10. CDR3 length equals 15 residues. Germline CDR1 and CDR2: GTSNPN and SVGIG (reference sequence).

On this clonotype: An end of the junction differs from the germline gene, which may be a read error. The chain uses TRBV9 and TRBJ1-2; D unclear. The CDR3 totals 12 residues. The V gene's germline CDR1 is SGDLS and CDR2 YYNGEE. For the CDR3, the DNA is TGTGCCAGCAGCGTAGCTAACCATGGCTACACCTTC. Translation gives CASSVANHGYTF. Based on the CDR3 plus reference TRBV9 and TRBJ1-2, the full variable domain is DSGVTQTPKHLITATGQRVTLRCSPRSGDLSVYWYQQSLDQGLQFLIQYYNGEERAKGNILERFSAQQFPDLHSELNLSSLELGDSALYFCASSVANHGYTFGSGTRLTVV.

The CDR3 loop is CATSDLAEGQFF. Written as DNA, the CDR3 is TGTGCCACCAGTGATTTGGCAGAGGGGCAGTTCTTC. This rearrangement joins TRBV24-1 to TRBJ2-1, with D perhaps TRBD2 (5 bases). In germline, CDR1 is KGHDR, CDR2 SFDVKD. V shed 0 bases and J shed 12 bases, with 8 bases lying between them. The CDR3 runs 12 residues.

The chain carries TRBV9 and TRBJ2-3; D might be TRBD2 (6 bases). Germline CDR1 is SGDLS and CDR2 is YYNGEE. V dropped 3 bases and J dropped 6 bases, with 23 bases sitting between them. The CDR3 has 17 residues. CDR3 sequence (DNA): TGTGCCAGCAGCGCAGAGTTAGGGAGGCTATCCCCGGATACGCAGTATTTT. It specifies CASSAELGRLSPDTQYF.

The chain joins TRBV5-1 to TRBJ1-1, with 8 bases lining up with TRBD1. Trimming cost V 3 bases and J 4 bases; bases outside gene matches: 2. The germline CDR1 and CDR2 sequences are SGHRS and YFSETQ. CDR3 length equals 13 residues. CDR3 sequence reads: CASSSTGVTEAFF. CDR3 nucleotide sequence: TGCGCCAGCAGCTCGACAGGGGTCACTGAAGCTTTCTTT.

This chain's CDR3 is CSGLAASQETQYF. CDR3 bases: TGCAGTGGACTAGCGGCATCCCAAGAGACCCAGTACTTC. This chain joins TRBV20-1 and TRBJ2-5, with 9 nucleotides matching TRBD2. The V gene's germline CDR1 is DFQATT and CDR2 SNEGSKA (reference sequence). The CDR3 runs to 13 residues. V shed 7 bases and J 1 base; nucleotides not matched to a gene: 4.

The genes are TRBV7-6 and TRBJ2-7, with D tentatively TRBD1 or TRBD2 (5 bases each). The CDR3 covers 15 residues. V lost 5 bases, J lost 6 bases, and 20 bases lay in between. Germline CDR1 and CDR2: SGHVS and FNYEAQ. Written as DNA, the CDR3 is TGTGCCAGCAGCCCCCGGGGCGCTCGGGCCAGCGAGCAGTACTTC. This sequence encodes CASSPRGARASEQYF.

This clonotype was seen a single time. The V gene is TRBV9, the J gene TRBJ2-3; 12 bases map to TRBD2. The V segment lost 3 bases and the J segment 11 bases; nucleotides outside the gene matches: 7. The CDR3 length is 14 residues. Germline lookup yields CDR1 SGDLS and CDR2 YYNGEE. The CDR3 DNA follows: TGTGCCAGCAGCGAACTAGCGGGAGGACCAGTGCAGTATTTT. Protein product: CASSELAGGPVQYF.

This rearrangement joins TRBV2 to TRBJ2-3; 9 nucleotides agree with TRBD2. Looked up from germline, CDR1 is SNHLY and CDR2 is FYNNEI. The V segment lost 6 bases and the J segment 2 bases; nucleotides outside the gene matches: 6. The CDR3 runs to 15 residues. The DNA of the CDR3 is TGTGCCAGCAGGCCTAGCGGGGCCCACACAGATACGCAGTATTTT. This codes for CASRPSGAHTDTQYF.

The CDR3, as DNA: TGTGCCAGCAGCCTTCTGTACACAGATACGCAGTATTTT. Its protein is CASSLLYTDTQYF. The chain has TRBV9 and TRBJ2-3, with D hard to call. The CDR3 consists of 13 residues. Germline V gene sequence: CDR1 SGDLS, CDR2 YYNGEE. V lost 4 bases, J lost 2 bases, and 8 bases lay in between.